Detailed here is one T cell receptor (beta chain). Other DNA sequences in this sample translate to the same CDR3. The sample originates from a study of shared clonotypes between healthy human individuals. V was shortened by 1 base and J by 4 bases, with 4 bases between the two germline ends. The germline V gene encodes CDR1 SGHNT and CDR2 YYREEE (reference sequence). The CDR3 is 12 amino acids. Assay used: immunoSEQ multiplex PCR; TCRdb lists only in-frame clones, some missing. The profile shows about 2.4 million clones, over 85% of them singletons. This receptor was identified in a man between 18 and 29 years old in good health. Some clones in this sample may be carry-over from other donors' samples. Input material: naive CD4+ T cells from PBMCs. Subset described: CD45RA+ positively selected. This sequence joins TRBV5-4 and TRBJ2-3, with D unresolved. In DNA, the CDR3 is TGTGCCAGCAGCTTGTCTGCAGATACGCAGTATTTT. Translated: CASSLSADTQYF. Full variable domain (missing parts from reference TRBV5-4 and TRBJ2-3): ETGVTQSPTHLIKTRGQQVTLRCSSQSGHNTVSWYQQALGQGPQFIFQYYREEENGRGNFPPRFSGLQFPNYSSELNVNALELDDSALYLCASSLSADTQYFGPGTRLTVL.